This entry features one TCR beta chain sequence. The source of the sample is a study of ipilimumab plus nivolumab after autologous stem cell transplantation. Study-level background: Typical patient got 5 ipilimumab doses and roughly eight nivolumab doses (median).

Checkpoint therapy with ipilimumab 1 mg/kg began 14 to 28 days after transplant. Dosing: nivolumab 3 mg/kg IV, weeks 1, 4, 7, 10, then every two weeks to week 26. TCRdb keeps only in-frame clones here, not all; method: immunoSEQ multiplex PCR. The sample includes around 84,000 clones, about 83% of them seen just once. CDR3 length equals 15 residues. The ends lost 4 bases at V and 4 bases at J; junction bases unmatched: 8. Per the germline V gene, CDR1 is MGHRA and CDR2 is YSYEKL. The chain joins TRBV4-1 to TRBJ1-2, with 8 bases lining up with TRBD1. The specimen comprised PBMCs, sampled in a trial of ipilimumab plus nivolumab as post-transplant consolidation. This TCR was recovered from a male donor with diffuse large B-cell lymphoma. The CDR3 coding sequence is TGCGCCAGCAGCCTTGGACAGGGTTCCCCCTATGGCTACACCTTC. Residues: CASSLGQGSPYGYTF.